Listed below are T cell receptor beta chains from one sample, sequenced in a study of beta chain features in type 1 diabetes. Profiling relied on immunoSEQ multiplex PCR, and the TCRdb table lists in-frame clones only, not all of them. The profile covers approximately 260,000 clones, with roughly 21% appearing a single time and 0.028% taken by the ten largest. The specimen was naive CD4+ T cells from blood. Source of these receptors: a middle-aged woman with type 1 diabetes. Each CDR3 is given with its conserved first and last residue. A D gene is named only where the DNA matches it firmly. Rows may omit the clone size; those that give it use once, few, many or a size class.

d_gene: .
j_gene: TRBJ2-5
abundance: few
v_gene: TRBV5-4
CDR3aa: CASSTAEETQYF
CDR3nt: TGTGCCAGCTCTACAGCTGAAGAGACCCAGTACTTC

d_gene: TRBD1
j_gene: TRBJ1-2
abundance: .
v_gene: TRBV7-2
CDR3aa: CASSWAGGENYGYTF
CDR3nt: TGTGCCAGCAGCTGGGCAGGGGGCGAGAACTATGGCTACACCTTC

d_gene: .
j_gene: TRBJ2-3
abundance: few
v_gene: TRBV4-3
CDR3aa: CASSQDRGAHDTQYF
CDR3nt: TGCGCCAGCAGCCAAGATCGGGGGGCCCACGATACGCAGTATTTT

d_gene: .
j_gene: TRBJ1-1
abundance: .
v_gene: TRBV4-1
CDR3aa: CASSQEKGIGRLGNTEAFF
CDR3nt: TGCGCCAGCAGCCAAGAAAAGGGGATAGGACGTCTAGGGAACACTGAAGCTTTCTTT

d_gene: TRBD1
j_gene: TRBJ1-2
abundance: few
v_gene: TRBV28
CDR3aa: CASTPAGTASYGYTF
CDR3nt: TGTGCCAGCACACCCGCCGGGACAGCCTCCTATGGCTACACCTTC

d_gene: TRBD2
j_gene: TRBJ2-1
abundance: few
v_gene: TRBV4-1
CDR3aa: CASSQPASGRSRNEQFF
CDR3nt: TGCGCCAGCAGCCAGCCAGCTAGCGGGAGGTCTCGCAATGAGCAGTTCTTC

d_gene: TRBD2
j_gene: TRBJ2-5
abundance: few
v_gene: TRBV9
CDR3aa: CASSVQVLAEQETQYF
CDR3nt: TGTGCCAGCAGCGTTCAGGTCCTAGCGGAACAAGAGACCCAGTACTTC

d_gene: .
j_gene: TRBJ2-5
abundance: .
v_gene: TRBV7-2
CDR3aa: CASSDRETQYF
CDR3nt: TGTGCCAGCAGTGACAGGGAGACCCAGTACTTC

d_gene: TRBD2
j_gene: TRBJ2-5
abundance: few
v_gene: TRBV9
CDR3aa: CASSPRTSTETQYF
CDR3nt: TGTGCCAGCAGCCCAAGGACTAGCACAGAGACCCAGTACTTC

d_gene: .
j_gene: TRBJ1-4
abundance: .
v_gene: TRBV29-1
CDR3aa: CSGVDSRLGEKLFF
CDR3nt: TGCAGCGGCGTGGACAGCCGTTTGGGAGAAAAACTGTTTTTT

d_gene: TRBD2
j_gene: TRBJ2-3
abundance: .
v_gene: TRBV4-2
CDR3aa: CASSQGLAGGADTQYF
CDR3nt: TGTGCCAGCAGCCAAGGGCTAGCGGGAGGAGCAGATACGCAGTATTTT